One sample yielded the 17 T cell receptor beta chains listed below, sequenced in a study of cytomegalovirus exposure and HLA in healthy donors. Both 60 Vbeta primers and 13 Jbeta primers went into the PCR. Generated by immunoSEQ multiplex PCR, the TCRdb table keeps only in-frame clones and is missing some. The sample contains some 97,000 clones, around three quarters of which appear only once. The sequenced sample was PBMCs. The receptors stem from a woman aged 50 to 65 in good health and CMV-seropositive.

This clone was observed a handful of times. V usage is TRBV30 and J usage is TRBJ2-5, with D perhaps TRBD2 (6 bases). The germline gives CDR1 GTSNPN, CDR2 SVGIG (reference sequence). The CDR3 totals 13 residues. V lost 2 bases, J lost 5 bases, and 12 bases lay in between. The CDR3 reads CAWSLGRRETQYF. CDR3 DNA sequence: TGTGCCTGGAGTTTAGGGAGGCGTGAGACCCAGTACTTC.

The chain links TRBV7-3 to TRBJ2-1; 7 bases fit TRBD2. After removal of 6 bases from V and 5 bases from J, the junction contained 10 bases not matched to a gene. The CDR3 sequence is 15 residues long. Germline V gene lookup returns CDR1 SGHTA and CDR2 FQGTGA. CDR3 bases: TGTGCCAGCAGGAAAGAGGGCGGGAGCCACAATGAGCAGTTCTTC. This codes for CASRKEGGSHNEQFF.

The CDR3 here is CATAQGQGNYGYTF. The CDR3 DNA is TGTGCCACAGCTCAAGGACAGGGGAACTATGGCTACACCTTC. The chain carries TRBV19 and TRBJ1-2; 9 nucleotides line up with TRBD1. Germline V CDR1 and CDR2: LNHDA, SQIVND (reference sequence). This CDR3 is 14 amino acids long. After removal of 10 bases from V and 2 bases from J, the junction contained 8 bases not matched to a gene.

In this sample, this clone is medium-sized. This CDR3 reads CASSFGSAGEEQFF. CDR3 coding DNA: TGCGCCAGCAGCTTTGGGTCAGCGGGGGAAGAGCAGTTCTTC. The chain links TRBV5-1 to TRBJ2-1, with 8 bases fitting TRBD2. The CDR3 is 14 residues long. Germline loops: CDR1 SGHRS, CDR2 YFSETQ. J gave up 10 bases and V 2 bases, and 8 bases lay outside the gene matches.

The chain recombines TRBV14 with TRBJ1-6; 7 nucleotides agree with TRBD1. This CDR3 has 17 amino acids. V was clipped by 0 bases and J by 7 bases; unmatched bases: 9. From germline, CDR1 is SGHDN and CDR2 FVKESK. CDR3 sequence reads: CASSQDAGGRPNSPLHF. As DNA, the CDR3 is TGTGCCAGCAGCCAAGATGCAGGGGGTCGCCCGAATTCACCCCTCCACTTT.

The V call is TRBV9, the J call TRBJ2-5, with a tentative D call TRBD2 (5 bases). V was shortened by 4 bases and J by 3 bases, with 22 bases between the two germline ends. Germline V CDR1 and CDR2: SGDLS, YYNGEE. This CDR3 is 17 amino acids long. The CDR3 sequence is CASSLWLGNEGEETQYF. The CDR3 region has the DNA TGTGCCAGCAGCCTCTGGTTAGGGAATGAGGGAGAAGAGACCCAGTACTTC.

The J gene is TRBJ2-1, the V gene TRBV5-1; TRBD1 is a possible D gene (6 bases). This CDR3 has 16 amino acids. Germline loops: CDR1 SGHRS, CDR2 YFSETQ. Trimming shortened V by 4 bases and J by 8 bases, and 22 bases separated the two germline ends. CDR3 region: CASSPGGPGPGDEQFF. The CDR3 nucleotides are TGCGCCAGCAGCCCGGGTGGGCCGGGCCCAGGGGATGAGCAGTTCTTC.

The chain recombines TRBV2 with TRBJ1-2, with TRBD1 matching over 7 bases. The junction had 10 bases not matched to a gene; V was cut back by 2 bases and J by 4 bases. The germline gives CDR1 SNHLY, CDR2 FYNNEI. The CDR3 has 16 amino acids. CDR3 region: CASSESADRVVYGYTF. CDR3 nucleotide sequence: TGTGCCAGCAGTGAATCCGCCGACAGGGTGGTCTATGGCTACACCTTC. The full variable domain, with the rest looked up from reference TRBV2 and TRBJ1-2, is EPEVTQTPSHQVTQMGQEVILRCVPISNHLYFYWYRQILGQKVEFLVSFYNNEISEKSEIFDDQFSVERPDGSNFTLKIRSTKLEDSAMYFCASSESADRVVYGYTFGSGTRLTVV.

This clone has more than one count but fewer than ten. The V gene is TRBV29-1, the J gene TRBJ2-5; 8 nucleotides line up with TRBD2. Germline V gives CDR1 SQVTM, CDR2 ANQGSEA. The CDR3 has 15 amino acids. J gave up 1 base and V 8 bases, and 12 bases lay outside the gene matches. CDR3 protein: CSTGGPGGIQETQYF. The CDR3 DNA reads as TGCAGCACCGGAGGACCGGGAGGGATCCAAGAGACCCAGTACTTC.

This chain connects TRBV4-1 to TRBJ1-2; 8 nucleotides match TRBD1. This CDR3 contains 16 residues. Germline trimming cut 0 bases from V and 5 bases from J; bases unmatched to any gene: 8. Germline CDR1 and CDR2: MGHRA and YSYEKL. CDR3 protein: CASSQDWTGSGYGYTF. CDR3 DNA: TGCGCCAGCAGCCAAGATTGGACAGGGTCCGGATATGGCTACACCTTC.

The chain has TRBV27 and TRBJ2-2; a possible D gene is TRBD2 (6 bases). Trimming removed 2 bases at V and 0 bases at J, with 13 bases between. The CDR3 sequence is 17 residues long. In germline, CDR1 is MNHEY, CDR2 SMNVEV (reference sequence). The CDR3 nucleotides are TGTGCCAGCAGTTTAAATTCGGGAGATGCGAACACCGGGGAGCTGTTTTTT. The encoded protein is CASSLNSGDANTGELFF.

Only a few counts were recorded for this clone. The rearrangement uses TRBV9 and TRBJ2-7; TRBD1 agrees at 7 bases. The germline V gene has CDR1 SGDLS and CDR2 YYNGEE. The length of the CDR3 is 12 residues. The junction had 4 bases not matched to a gene; V was cut back by 5 bases and J by 5 bases. This CDR3 reads CASSLQGHEQYF. The CDR3 coding sequence is TGTGCCAGCAGTTTACAGGGGCACGAGCAGTACTTC.

The rearrangement joins TRBV2 to TRBJ1-3, with D perhaps TRBD1 (5 bases). Germline CDR1 is SNHLY and CDR2 is FYNNEI. Trimming removed 3 bases from V and 4 bases from J, with 10 bases in between. This CDR3 is built from 14 residues. CDR3 amino acids: CASSDRVAGNTIYF. CDR3 DNA sequence: TGTGCCAGCAGTGACAGGGTGGCAGGAAACACCATATATTTT.

V and J are TRBV28 and TRBJ1-1, with D unresolved. This CDR3 is 15 amino acids long. The V end was cut by 2 bases, the J end by 1 base, with 11 bases between. CDR1 is MDHEN, CDR2 SYDVKM, per germline. The CDR3 coding sequence is TGTGCCAGCAGTTTAACCCCACGGAGGAACACTGAAGCTTTCTTT. It codes for CASSLTPRRNTEAFF.

The V call is TRBV5-8, the J call TRBJ1-1, with D perhaps matching TRBD1 (6 bases). With 3 bases removed from V and 4 bases from J, the gap between germline ends came to 10 bases. Per the germline V gene, CDR1 is SGHTS and CDR2 is YDEGEE. This CDR3 region has 13 residues. CDR3 bases: TGTGCCAGCAGCTCGCGGGGGCCCACTGAAGCTTTCTTT. This encodes CASSSRGPTEAFF.

J is TRBJ2-1 and V is TRBV4-1; 7 bases map to TRBD2. From germline, CDR1 is MGHRA and CDR2 YSYEKL. With V trimmed by 2 bases and J by 3 bases, 7 bases remained unmatched. CDR3 length equals 16 residues. CDR3 residues: CASSQFQQRGYNEQFF. In DNA form, the CDR3 reads TGCGCCAGCAGCCAATTTCAGCAGCGGGGCTACAATGAGCAGTTCTTC.

The chain uses TRBV27 and TRBJ2-7; 9 bases match TRBD1. Germline values: CDR1 MNHEY, CDR2 SMNVEV (reference sequence). The CDR3 has 16 residues. V was clipped by 5 bases and J by 1 base; unmatched bases: 9. The CDR3, as DNA: TGTGCCAGCAGTCCCCGTGGGACAGGGATATCCTACGAGCAGTACTTC. Translating it yields CASSPRGTGISYEQYF.